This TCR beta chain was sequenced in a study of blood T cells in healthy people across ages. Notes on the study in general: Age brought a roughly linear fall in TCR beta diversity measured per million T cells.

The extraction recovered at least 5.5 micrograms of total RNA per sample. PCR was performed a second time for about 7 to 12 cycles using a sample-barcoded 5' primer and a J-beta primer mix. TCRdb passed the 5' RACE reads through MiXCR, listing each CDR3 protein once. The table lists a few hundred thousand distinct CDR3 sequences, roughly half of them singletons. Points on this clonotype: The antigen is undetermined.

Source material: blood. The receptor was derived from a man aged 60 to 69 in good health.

The DNA of the CDR3 is TGTGCCAGCAGCTTAGAGTCCCACAGGCAGTACTTC. This codes for CASSLESHRQYF. The rearrangement uses TRBV7-9 and TRBJ2-7; D is unclear. CDR1 is SEHNR and CDR2 is FQNEAQ in the germline V gene (reference sequence). Trimming shortened V by 1 base and J by 9 bases, and 10 bases separated the two germline ends. CDR3 length equals 12 residues.